This is a list of T cell receptor beta chains from one sample in a study of blood T cells in healthy people across ages. Via MiXCR, TCRdb re-called the 5' RACE reads, giving one row per CDR3 protein. The sample has some 760,000 distinct CDR3 sequences, approximately 25% seen once. The data also belong to a second study, concerning T cells of mothers and their children.

The sample taken for sequencing was blood. The origin of the receptors is a boy younger than 18 in good health. CDR3s include the opening cysteine and the closing phenylalanine or tryptophan. The D gene is left open where the match is weak. Size tells how often a clone was seen (once, few, many) or the class of an expanded clone, and some rows leave it out.

CDR3aa: CSARDGGHRQPQHF
CDR3nt: TGCAGTGCTAGAGATGGCGGGCATCGGCAGCCCCAGCATTTT
len: 14
v_gene: TRBV20-1
abundance: few
d_gene: NA
j_gene: TRBJ1-5

CDR3aa: CASSFGLAGIVETQYF
CDR3nt: TGTGCCAGCAGTTTCGGTTTAGCGGGAATTGTTGAGACCCAGTACTTC
len: 16
v_gene: TRBV12-3/TRBV12-4
abundance: NA
d_gene: TRBD2
j_gene: TRBJ2-5

CDR3aa: CASSLSSVNEKLFF
CDR3nt: TGTGCCAGCAGTTTATCGTCCGTAAATGAAAAACTGTTTTTT
len: 14
v_gene: TRBV12-3/TRBV12-4
abundance: NA
d_gene: NA
j_gene: TRBJ1-4

CDR3aa: CASSSWNEKLFF
CDR3nt: TGTGCCAGCAGCTCTTGGAATGAAAAACTGTTTTTT
len: 12
v_gene: TRBV5-6
abundance: NA
d_gene: NA
j_gene: TRBJ1-4

CDR3aa: CASSSRVAEETQYF
CDR3nt: TGTGCCAGCAGCTCCCGTGTCGCCGAAGAGACCCAGTACTTC
len: 14
v_gene: TRBV7-8
abundance: once
d_gene: NA
j_gene: TRBJ2-5

CDR3aa: CASSLDRGGTQYF
CDR3nt: TGTGCCAGCAGCTTAGACAGGGGGGGGACCCAGTACTTC
len: 13
v_gene: TRBV7-2
abundance: NA
d_gene: NA
j_gene: TRBJ2-5

CDR3aa: CASSQDPPWDILILSYGYTF
CDR3nt: TGCGCCAGCAGCCAAGATCCCCCCTGGGACATCTTGATCCTCTCTTATGGCTACACCTTC
len: 20
v_gene: TRBV4-1
abundance: NA
d_gene: NA
j_gene: TRBJ1-2

CDR3aa: CATQATQGHEKLFF
CDR3nt: TGTGCCACCCAGGCAACCCAGGGCCACGAAAAACTGTTTTTT
len: 14
v_gene: TRBV2
abundance: NA
d_gene: NA
j_gene: TRBJ1-4

CDR3aa: CSAEDHGSYNEQFF
CDR3nt: TGCAGTGCTGAGGACCACGGAAGCTACAATGAGCAGTTCTTC
len: 14
v_gene: TRBV20-1
abundance: NA
d_gene: NA
j_gene: TRBJ2-1

CDR3aa: CASSQSPTGTGADEQYF
CDR3nt: TGCGCCAGCAGCCAAAGCCCAACCGGGACAGGGGCTGACGAGCAGTACTTC
len: 17
v_gene: TRBV4-1
abundance: NA
d_gene: TRBD1
j_gene: TRBJ2-7

CDR3aa: CASSSQGLNEKLFF
CDR3nt: TGCGCCAGCAGCTCACAGGGACTTAATGAAAAACTGTTTTTT
len: 14
v_gene: TRBV5-1
abundance: NA
d_gene: NA
j_gene: TRBJ1-4

CDR3aa: CATSDFNNFNEQFF
CDR3nt: TGTGCCACCAGTGATTTTAACAATTTCAATGAGCAGTTCTTC
len: 14
v_gene: TRBV24-1
abundance: NA
d_gene: NA
j_gene: TRBJ2-1

CDR3aa: CSAWAPAETQYF
CDR3nt: TGCAGTGCGTGGGCCCCGGCGGAGACCCAGTACTTC
len: 12
v_gene: TRBV20-1
abundance: few
d_gene: NA
j_gene: TRBJ2-5

CDR3aa: CASSRNPGLAGRYEQYF
CDR3nt: TGTGCCAGCAGCCGTAACCCAGGACTAGCGGGCCGCTACGAGCAGTACTTC
len: 17
v_gene: TRBV7-2
abundance: NA
d_gene: TRBD2
j_gene: TRBJ2-7

CDR3aa: CASSLVPGLANPTNEQFF
CDR3nt: TGCGCCAGCAGCTTGGTCCCAGGACTAGCGAATCCGACAAATGAGCAGTTCTTC
len: 18
v_gene: TRBV5-1
abundance: NA
d_gene: TRBD2
j_gene: TRBJ2-1

CDR3aa: CASKLLGTPAQYF
CDR3nt: TGTGCCAGCAAGCTTCTCGGGACACCAGCCCAGTACTTC
len: 13
v_gene: TRBV3-1
abundance: few
d_gene: NA
j_gene: TRBJ2-5

CDR3aa: CASNQQGIYSNQPQHF
CDR3nt: TGTGCCAGTAATCAACAGGGGATATATAGCAATCAGCCCCAGCATTTT
len: 16
v_gene: TRBV19
abundance: NA
d_gene: TRBD1
j_gene: TRBJ1-5

CDR3aa: CSAVAGEWDTDTQYF
CDR3nt: TGCAGTGCCGTCGCGGGAGAATGGGACACAGATACGCAGTATTTT
len: 15
v_gene: TRBV20-1
abundance: NA
d_gene: TRBD2
j_gene: TRBJ2-3

CDR3aa: CASRFEDGHLLKETQYF
CDR3nt: TGTGCCAGCCGCTTTGAAGACGGACATTTACTAAAAGAGACCCAGTACTTC
len: 17
v_gene: TRBV6-2/TRBV6-3
abundance: few
d_gene: NA
j_gene: TRBJ2-5

CDR3aa: CASSKAGQYNEQFF
CDR3nt: TGTGCCAGCAGCAAAGCGGGACAGTACAATGAGCAGTTCTTC
len: 14
v_gene: TRBV7-3
abundance: NA
d_gene: NA
j_gene: TRBJ2-1

CDR3aa: CASSLWTTDSYNEQFF
CDR3nt: TGTGCCAGCAGCTTGTGGACGACGGACTCCTACAATGAGCAGTTCTTC
len: 16
v_gene: TRBV5-5
abundance: NA
d_gene: NA
j_gene: TRBJ2-1

CDR3aa: CASKRGHGTEAFF
CDR3nt: TGTGCCAGCAAAAGGGGGCATGGGACTGAAGCTTTCTTT
len: 13
v_gene: TRBV7-9
abundance: few
d_gene: TRBD1
j_gene: TRBJ1-1

CDR3aa: CSARSKGYEQYF
CDR3nt: TGCAGTGCTAGATCGAAGGGCTACGAGCAGTACTTC
len: 12
v_gene: TRBV20-1
abundance: NA
d_gene: NA
j_gene: TRBJ2-7

CDR3aa: CASSPGVSSGANVLAF
CDR3nt: TGTGCCAGCAGCCCTGGCGTAAGCTCTGGGGCCAACGTCCTGGCTTTC
len: 16
v_gene: TRBV12-3/TRBV12-4
abundance: few
d_gene: NA
j_gene: TRBJ2-6

CDR3aa: CASSMGVETQYF
CDR3nt: TGTGCCAGTAGTATGGGGGTAGAGACCCAGTACTTC
len: 12
v_gene: TRBV19
abundance: NA
d_gene: NA
j_gene: TRBJ2-5

CDR3aa: CSAMGRTSAPDTQYF
CDR3nt: TGCAGTGCTATGGGTAGGACTAGCGCCCCAGATACGCAGTATTTT
len: 15
v_gene: TRBV20-1
abundance: once
d_gene: TRBD2
j_gene: TRBJ2-3

CDR3aa: CASRTRTGGDEKLFF
CDR3nt: TGTGCCAGCAGAACCCGGACAGGGGGTGATGAAAAACTGTTTTTT
len: 15
v_gene: TRBV6-2/TRBV6-3
abundance: NA
d_gene: TRBD1
j_gene: TRBJ1-4

CDR3aa: CASSDGRGTQYF
CDR3nt: TGTGCCAGCAGTGACGGTAGAGGGACCCAGTACTTC
len: 12
v_gene: TRBV2
abundance: few
d_gene: NA
j_gene: TRBJ2-5

CDR3aa: CASSHPLEGGIETQYF
CDR3nt: TGCGCCAGCAGCCACCCCCTGGAGGGAGGGATAGAGACCCAGTACTTC
len: 16
v_gene: TRBV4-1
abundance: few
d_gene: TRBD2
j_gene: TRBJ2-5

CDR3aa: CASSELRFGEKLFF
CDR3nt: TGTGCCAGCAGTGAATTAAGGTTTGGGGAAAAACTGTTTTTT
len: 14
v_gene: TRBV25-1
abundance: NA
d_gene: NA
j_gene: TRBJ1-4

CDR3aa: CASSPYNIQETQYF
CDR3nt: TGTGCCAGCAGCCCTTACAATATACAAGAGACCCAGTACTTC
len: 14
v_gene: TRBV11-2
abundance: few
d_gene: NA
j_gene: TRBJ2-5

CDR3aa: CASSQVPGSNYGYTF
CDR3nt: TGTGCCAGCAGCCAAGTGCCAGGGAGTAACTATGGCTACACCTTC
len: 15
v_gene: TRBV4-2
abundance: NA
d_gene: NA
j_gene: TRBJ1-2